This T cell receptor beta chain was found in a study of blood T cell repertoires in COVID-19. For the study at large: Acute-phase and convalescent COVID-19 samples originated in the United States, Italy and Spain. PBMCs, B-cell-depleted T cells, or T cells were the source of the cDNA or gDNA that made up the material.

In the source study's methods: It was from reference gene primer amplification that nucleated cell counts were estimated. Measured with immunoSEQ multiplex PCR; TCRdb has only the in-frame clones, and not every one. V and J calls and clone size are those listed in that table; D and trimming were worked out from the DNA. In the table there are around 57,000 clones, roughly 84% of which are singletons. In the case of this clone: One end of the junction is discordant with germline, which a read error may explain.

Per the germline V gene, CDR1 is LGHDT and CDR2 is YNNKEL (reference sequence). CDR3 size: 13 residues. The source material was peripheral blood. The chain is built from TRBV3-1 (or the pseudogene TRBV3-2) and TRBJ1-6, with D tentatively TRBD1 (5 bases). The clonotype originates from a woman aged 70 to 79 with acute or convalescent COVID-19. The CDR3 spells CASSPTGRAAFQF. DNA of the CDR3: TGTGCCAGCAGCCCAACCGGCAGGGCGGCTTTTCAGTTT.